Listed here is a single T cell receptor (beta chain). Its antigen is not known. Sorted populations were all over 95% pure. These data originate in a study of beta chain features in type 1 diabetes. Study-level results: Naive, central memory and Treg TCRB repertoires seemed to resemble each other more closely in patients than they did in healthy donors. A definitive answer on HLA type influencing TCRB rearrangement was not reached here. For Type 1 diabetes patients, all four CD4+ subsets carried TCRB CDR3s that were moderately but significantly shorter.

Between the trimmed V and J ends, which lost 1 base and 4 bases, there was a span of 10 bases. Looked up from germline, CDR1 is GTSNPN and CDR2 is SVGIG (reference sequence). There are 13 residues in the CDR3. The study reverse transcribed the entire isolated RNA, so it sequenced expressed TCRB transcripts. For naive, central memory and regulatory T cell samples, reads averaged about 3.5 million. Generated by immunoSEQ multiplex PCR, the TCRdb table keeps only in-frame clones and is missing some. The repertoire holds some 660,000 clones, with more than 13% as singletons. The chain combines TRBV30 with TRBJ1-1; the D is unclear. Sequenced material: naive CD4+ T cells from blood. The sequence was obtained from a man aged 18 to 30 with type 1 diabetes. The CDR3 nucleotides read TGTGCCTGGAGTGCCGGTGGCCCCACTGAAGCTTTCTTT. Protein product: CAWSAGGPTEAFF.